The clone carrying this T cell receptor (beta chain) showed up many times. Its antigen is unknown. Trimming shortened V by 0 bases and J by 10 bases, and 14 bases separated the two germline ends. Germline V gene lookup returns CDR1 SGDLS and CDR2 YYNGEE. The CDR3 has 15 amino acids. These data come from a study of Graves' ophthalmopathy and Graves' hyperthyroidism. Ophthalmopathic donors had moderate-to-severe activity, CAS ≥3 and NOSPECS ≥4, with disease that had lasted under 3 months. The authors isolated PBMCs from 8 to 10 ml of fresh peripheral blood. TCR beta CDR3 amplification used RNA transcripts. RT-PCR was first run with HTBI primers, then multiplex PCR in a second round. TCRdb used MiXCR to reprocess the multiplex PCR reads, holding one entry per CDR3 protein. The data show roughly 700,000 distinct CDR3 sequences, about 44% seen once. Overall study findings and caveats: Clonotypes were expanded in thyroid at above 0.001 frequency, and most also appeared in blood.

The rearrangement links TRBV9 to TRBJ1-6, with no clear D. Sequencing was carried out using peripheral blood. This TCR came from an adult man with Graves' ophthalmopathy. CDR3 sequence: CASSVAGHAGSPLHF. The CDR3 DNA follows: TGTGCCAGCAGCGTAGCTGGTCATGCTGGGTCACCCCTCCACTTT.